This T cell receptor (beta chain) is from a study of blood T cell repertoires in COVID-19. In the study overall: Spain, Italy and the United States supplied samples that represented acute and convalescent COVID-19. PBMCs, B-cell-depleted T cells, or T cells were the source of the cDNA or gDNA that made up the material.

Authors' data handling: Amplification from reference gene primers served as the basis for estimated nucleated cell counts. The data were produced by immunoSEQ multiplex PCR, yet TCRdb's version contains in-frame clones alone and is incomplete. V and J calls and clone size are those listed in that table; D and trimming were worked out from the DNA. The table lists around 70,000 clones, roughly three quarters of them singletons. Per germline, CDR1 LNHDA and CDR2 SQIVND (reference sequence). This CDR3 has 13 amino acids. V lost 4 bases to trimming and J lost 5 bases, with 9 bases between them. Source material: peripheral blood. V is TRBV19 and J is TRBJ2-1; D gene uncertain. This receptor was identified in a man aged 65 to 79 with acute or convalescent COVID-19. CDR3 amino acids: CASSSGYHNEQFF. Written as DNA, the CDR3 is TGTGCCAGTAGTAGCGGATATCACAATGAGCAGTTCTTC.